This T cell receptor (beta chain) was documented in a study of T cells after yellow fever vaccination. Study at large: Low-cell-number fractions underwent preparation using SMART-Seq v4 Ultra Low Input.

UMIs and a universal primer site were added when TCR cDNA was made by 5'RACE template switching. MiXCR was run by TCRdb on the 5' RACE reads, yielding one entry per CDR3 protein. Among 250,000 to 350,000 distinct CDR3 sequences listed, 8.7% were seen once. This clonotype has only a few counts. The antigen is undetermined. Study-level results: Abundant bulk-population clonotypes could contaminate the FACS-sorted repertoires. Of the clonotypes, a small share occurred in both CD4 and CD8 compartments.

The source was CD4+ T cells sorted from PBMCs, collected 5 days after the yellow fever booster vaccination. The TCR was taken from a man aged 18 to 29 who received the YFV17D yellow fever vaccine.

The CDR3 DNA reads as TGCGCCAGCACGCGGACCGGGACAGCTAATGAAAAACTGTTTTTT. As protein: CASTRTGTANEKLFF. The chain carries TRBV5-1 and TRBJ1-4; 7 bases align to TRBD1. The germline V gene encodes CDR1 SGHRS and CDR2 YFSETQ. Trimming cost V 6 bases and J 3 bases; bases outside gene matches: 8. The CDR3 is 15 residues long.